A selection of T cell receptor beta chains follows, all from one sample in a study of blood T cell repertoires in COVID-19. Method: immunoSEQ multiplex PCR; TCRdb's copy keeps in-frame clones and lacks some. The sample has over 200,000 clones, approximately 75% seen once; the top ten hold around 8.8%. The sample was PBMCs or T cells enriched from blood (not recorded which). These receptors were collected from a man in his forties who had recovered from COVID-19. Both conserved end residues are part of each CDR3. The D gene is left open where the match is weak. The listing skips clone size in some rows; elsewhere it reads once, few, many or a size class.

J | size | V | D | CDR3 | DNA
TRBJ2-1 | once | TRBV29-1 | - | CSGYFGGEQFF | TGCAGCGGGTACTTCGGGGGAGAGCAGTTCTTC
TRBJ1-3 | - | TRBV19 | - | CASSMGFRQSGNTIYF | TGTGCCAGTAGTATGGGTTTCAGGCAGTCTGGAAACACCATATATTTT
TRBJ1-1 | - | TRBV29-1 | TRBD1 | CSVLGQGVTEAFF | TGCAGCGTCTTGGGACAGGGGGTCACTGAAGCTTTCTTT
TRBJ1-6 | - | TRBV7-3 | TRBD1 | CASSLTTGTASPLHF | TGTGCCAGCAGCTTAACGACCGGGACAGCCTCACCCCTCCACTTT
TRBJ1-2 | - | TRBV7-9 | - | CASHSYGYTF | TGTGCCTCCCACAGCTATGGCTACACCTTC
TRBJ2-5 | - | TRBV24-1 | - | CATSEPTGEGETQYF | TGTGCCACCAGTGAACCGACAGGGGAGGGAGAGACCCAGTACTTC
TRBJ2-3 | - | TRBV7-2 | TRBD2 | CASSPRRGASTDTQYF | TGTGCCAGCAGCCCAAGGCGGGGGGCTAGCACAGATACGCAGTATTTT
TRBJ1-6 | - | TRBV6-2/TRBV6-3 | - | CASSLQSSYNSPLHF | TGTGCCAGCAGTCTACAGAGCTCCTATAATTCACCCCTCCACTTT
TRBJ1-1 | - | TRBV28 | - | CASSIGGGNTEAFF | TGTGCCAGCAGTATAGGGGGTGGGAACACTGAAGCTTTCTTT
TRBJ1-4 | few | TRBV6-1 | TRBD1 | CASSVGTGFAANEKLFF | TGTGCCAGCAGTGTGGGGACAGGGTTCGCTGCTAATGAAAAACTGTTTTTT
TRBJ2-1 | - | TRBV12-5 | TRBD1 | CASGATYNTGGGGAYNEQFF | TGTGCTAGTGGGGCCACATACAACACAGGGGGAGGAGGGGCCTACAATGAGCAGTTCTTC
TRBJ1-2 | few | TRBV18 | - | CASSQLDSSLYGYTF | TGTGCCAGCTCACAGCTGGACAGCAGTCTCTATGGCTACACCTTC
TRBJ2-7 | - | TRBV2 | - | CASSEYGSGYEQYF | TGTGCCAGCAGTGAATATGGTAGCGGCTACGAGCAGTACTTC
TRBJ2-7 | - | TRBV18 | TRBD1 | CASSPGTGGYHEQYF | TGTGCCAGCTCACCTGGGACAGGGGGGTACCACGAGCAGTACTTC
TRBJ1-2 | - | TRBV27 | TRBD1 | CASSSGQPNYGYTF | TGTGCCAGCAGTTCGGGACAGCCCAACTATGGCTACACCTTC
TRBJ2-5 | - | TRBV5-1 | TRBD2 | CASSLGPGLAGEETQYF | TGCGCCAGCAGCTTGGGCCCGGGACTAGCGGGGGAAGAGACCCAGTACTTC
TRBJ2-3 | - | TRBV9 | TRBD2 | CASSALAGDTDTQYF | TGTGCCAGCAGCGCCCTAGCGGGGGACACAGATACGCAGTATTTT
TRBJ1-4 | - | TRBV9 | TRBD1 | CASSRGQGAEKLFF | TGTGCCTCATCTCGGGGACAGGGGGCGGAAAAACTGTTTTTT
TRBJ1-2 | few | TRBV7-9 | - | CASSSLTAGSYGYTF | TGTGCCAGCAGCTCCCTTACCGCGGGAAGCTATGGCTACACCTTC
TRBJ1-5 | - | TRBV18 | - | CASSPNRAGTSNQPQHF | TGTGCCAGCTCACCAAACAGGGCCGGTACAAGCAATCAGCCCCAGCATTTT
TRBJ1-1 | medium-sized | TRBV12-5 | TRBD1 | CASGLGPGGRTEAFF | TGTGCTAGTGGTTTGGGCCCAGGGGGCAGAACTGAAGCTTTCTTT
TRBJ1-6 | few | TRBV24-1 | - | CATSDGRFNHNSPLHF | TGTGCCACCAGTGACGGTCGGTTCAATCATAATTCACCCCTCCACTTT
TRBJ1-4 | - | TRBV5-1 | - | CASNTGINEKLFF | TGCGCCAGCAACACAGGGATTAATGAAAAACTGTTTTTT
TRBJ1-2 | - | TRBV3-1/TRBV3-2 | - | CASSRQVYGYTF | TGTGCCAGCAGCCGACAGGTCTATGGCTACACCTTC
TRBJ1-3 | - | TRBV10-3 | - | CAISDFGNTIYF | TGTGCCATCAGTGACTTCGGAAACACCATATATTTT
TRBJ2-2 | - | TRBV3-1/TRBV3-2 | TRBD2 | CASSPRTSGTRGELFF | TGTGCCAGCAGCCCCCGGACTAGCGGGACAAGGGGGGAGCTGTTTTTT
TRBJ2-3 | - | TRBV13 | - | CASSSEGHASTDTQYF | TGTGCCAGCAGCTCTGAGGGACACGCTAGCACAGATACGCAGTATTTT
TRBJ1-2 | - | TRBV5-1 | TRBD1 | CASSPWTGGDGYTF | TGCGCCAGCAGCCCTTGGACAGGGGGGGATGGCTACACCTTC
TRBJ1-3 | - | TRBV11-2 | TRBD1 | CASSSYRGSGNTIYF | TGTGCCAGCAGCTCGTACAGGGGTTCTGGAAACACCATATATTTT
TRBJ2-3 | - | TRBV9 | TRBD2 | CASSVELGGGATDTQYF | TGTGCCAGCAGCGTAGAACTCGGCGGGGGGGCGACAGATACGCAGTATTTT
TRBJ2-1 | - | TRBV12-3/TRBV12-4 | TRBD2 | CASSRGIEQFF | TGTGCCAGTTCGCGGGGGATTGAGCAGTTCTTC
TRBJ2-5 | - | TRBV27 | - | CASSLSGWETQYF | TGTGCCAGCAGCCTGTCAGGGTGGGAGACCCAGTACTTC